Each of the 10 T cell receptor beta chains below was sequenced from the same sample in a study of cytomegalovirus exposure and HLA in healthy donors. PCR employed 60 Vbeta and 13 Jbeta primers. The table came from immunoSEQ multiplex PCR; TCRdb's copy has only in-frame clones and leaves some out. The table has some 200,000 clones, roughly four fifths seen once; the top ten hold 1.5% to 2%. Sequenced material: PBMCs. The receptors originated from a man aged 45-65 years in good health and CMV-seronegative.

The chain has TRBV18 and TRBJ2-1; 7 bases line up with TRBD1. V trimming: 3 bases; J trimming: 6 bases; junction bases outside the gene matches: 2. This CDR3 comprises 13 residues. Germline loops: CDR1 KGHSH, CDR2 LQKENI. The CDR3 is CASSPRQGNEQFF. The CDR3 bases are TGTGCCAGCTCACCTCGACAGGGCAATGAGCAGTTCTTC.

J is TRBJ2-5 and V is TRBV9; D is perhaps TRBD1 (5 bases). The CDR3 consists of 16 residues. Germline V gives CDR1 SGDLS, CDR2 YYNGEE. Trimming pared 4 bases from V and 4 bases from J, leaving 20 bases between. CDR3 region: CASSFQGRASAETQYF. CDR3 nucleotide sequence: TGTGCCAGCAGCTTCCAGGGTAGGGCAAGCGCAGAGACCCAGTACTTC.

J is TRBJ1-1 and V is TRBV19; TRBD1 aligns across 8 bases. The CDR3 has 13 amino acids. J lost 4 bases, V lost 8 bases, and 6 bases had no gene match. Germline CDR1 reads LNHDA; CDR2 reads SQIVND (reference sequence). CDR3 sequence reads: CASSRDRSTEAFF. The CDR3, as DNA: TGTGCCAGTTCCCGGGACAGGAGCACTGAAGCTTTCTTT.

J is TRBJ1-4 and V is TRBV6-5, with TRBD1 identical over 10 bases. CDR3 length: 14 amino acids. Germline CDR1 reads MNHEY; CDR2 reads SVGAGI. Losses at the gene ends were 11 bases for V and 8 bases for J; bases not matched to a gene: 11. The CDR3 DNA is TGTGCCGGGGGGGACAGGGGAGGAGGCGAAAAACTGTTTTTT. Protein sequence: CAGGDRGGGEKLFF.

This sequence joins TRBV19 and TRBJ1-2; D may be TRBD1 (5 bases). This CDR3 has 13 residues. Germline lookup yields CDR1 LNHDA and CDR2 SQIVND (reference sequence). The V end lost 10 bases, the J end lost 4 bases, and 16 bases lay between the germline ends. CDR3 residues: CATTPWQGYGYTF. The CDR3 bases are TGTGCCACAACTCCTTGGCAGGGCTATGGCTACACCTTC.

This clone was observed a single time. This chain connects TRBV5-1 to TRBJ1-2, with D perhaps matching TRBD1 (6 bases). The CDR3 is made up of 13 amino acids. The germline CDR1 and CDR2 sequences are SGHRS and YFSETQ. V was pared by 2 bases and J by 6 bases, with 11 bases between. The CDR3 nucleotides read TGCGCCAGCAGCTTCCGGGACACAGATGGCTACACCTTC. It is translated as CASSFRDTDGYTF.

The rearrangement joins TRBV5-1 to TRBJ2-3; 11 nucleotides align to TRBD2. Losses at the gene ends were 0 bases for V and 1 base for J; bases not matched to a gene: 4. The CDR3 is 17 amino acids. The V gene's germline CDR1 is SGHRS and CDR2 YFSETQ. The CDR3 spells CASSLEGTSGRTDTQYF. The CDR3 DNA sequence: TGCGCCAGCAGCTTGGAGGGGACTAGCGGACGCACAGATACGCAGTATTTT. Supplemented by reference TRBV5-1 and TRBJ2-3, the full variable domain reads KAGVTQTPRYLIKTRGQQVTLSCSPISGHRSVSWYQQTPGQGLQFLFEYFSETQRNKGNFPGRFSGRQFSNSRSEMNVSTLELGDSALYLCASSLEGTSGRTDTQYFGPGTRLTVL.

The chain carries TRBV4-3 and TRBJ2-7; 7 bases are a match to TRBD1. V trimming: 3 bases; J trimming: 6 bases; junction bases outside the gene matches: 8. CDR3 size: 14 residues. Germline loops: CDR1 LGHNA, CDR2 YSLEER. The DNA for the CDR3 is TGCGCCAGCAGCCACTCAGACAGGGTCGGCGAGCAGTACTTC. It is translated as CASSHSDRVGEQYF.

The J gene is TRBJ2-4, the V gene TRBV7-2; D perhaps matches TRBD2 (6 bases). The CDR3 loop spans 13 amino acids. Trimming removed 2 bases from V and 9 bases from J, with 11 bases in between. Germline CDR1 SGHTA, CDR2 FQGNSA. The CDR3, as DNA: TGTGCCAGCAGCTTAACGGGACTCGGCATTCAGTACTTC. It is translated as CASSLTGLGIQYF. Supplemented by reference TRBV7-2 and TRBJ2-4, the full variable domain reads GAGVSQSPSNKVTEKGKDVELRCDPISGHTALYWYRQSLGQGLEFLIYFQGNSAPDKSGLPSDRFSAERTGGSVSTLTIQRTQQEDSAVYLCASSLTGLGIQYFGAGTRLSVL.

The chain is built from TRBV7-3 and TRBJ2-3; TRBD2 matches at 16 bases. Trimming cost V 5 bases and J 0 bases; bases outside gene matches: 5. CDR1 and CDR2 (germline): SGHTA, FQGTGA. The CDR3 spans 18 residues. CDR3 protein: CASSPGLAGGPSTDTQYF. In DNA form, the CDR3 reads TGTGCCAGCAGCCCGGGACTAGCGGGAGGGCCTAGCACAGATACGCAGTATTTT.